A single sample gave rise to the 14 T cell receptor beta chains below, sequenced in a study of control samples from healthy donors and cancer patients. Only in-frame clones appear in the TCRdb table, and some are missing; sequencing was by immunoSEQ multiplex PCR. The table records some 170,000 clones, about 95% of them present only once. Sample: PBMCs. The receptors originated from a man between 60 and 75 years old with colorectal cancer.

The chain carries TRBV11-3 and TRBJ2-7; D is possibly TRBD1 or TRBD2 (5 bases each). This CDR3 has 13 amino acids. Germline loops: CDR1 SGHNT, CDR2 YENEEA. Trimming cost V 4 bases and J 3 bases, with 10 bases left between them. The CDR3 loop reads CASSSRDGYEQYF. The CDR3 nucleotides are TGTGCCAGCAGCTCTCGGGACGGCTACGAGCAGTACTTC.

A remark on this clone: The junction differs from germline at one of its ends, possibly a read error. V usage is TRBV6-5 and J usage is TRBJ2-3, with 7 nucleotides matching TRBD1. Germline V gene data show CDR1 as MNHEY and CDR2 as SVGAGI. This CDR3 region has 12 residues. Here the CDR3 DNA reads TGTGCCAGCAGTTACCTAAAAGGGACAGTCGAGTTT. Its protein is CASSYLKGTVEF.

The CDR3 bases are TGTGCCAGCAGTGAAGGGACAGGAGAGTCGCAGTATTTT. It is translated as CASSEGTGESQYF. V is TRBV6-1 and J is TRBJ2-3; 7 bases line up with TRBD1. V dropped 1 base and J dropped 10; count of bases not matched to a gene: 5. This CDR3 comprises 13 residues. Germline assignment: CDR1 MNHNS and CDR2 SASEGT.

The chain couples TRBV5-1 to TRBJ1-2, with 7 bases matching TRBD1. The junction had 4 bases not matched to a gene; V was cut back by 1 base and J by 4 bases. Germline V gene sequence: CDR1 SGHRS, CDR2 YFSETQ. The CDR3 spans 14 residues. This CDR3 reads CASSLTGEPYGYTF. CDR3 in DNA: TGCGCCAGCAGCTTGACAGGGGAGCCCTATGGCTACACCTTC.

This sequence joins TRBV5-8 and TRBJ1-6, with D possibly TRBD1 on 6 matching bases. Germline lookup yields CDR1 SGHTS and CDR2 YDEGEE. The CDR3 spans 16 residues. Between the trimmed V and J ends, which lost 2 bases and 7 bases, there was a span of 16 bases. The chain's CDR3 is CASSFSTGDSNSPLHF. The CDR3 DNA sequence: TGTGCCAGCAGCTTTTCGACAGGCGATTCGAATTCACCCCTCCACTTT.

The V and J genes are TRBV6-6 and TRBJ1-5; D is perhaps TRBD1 (5 bases). Germline CDR1 MNHNY, CDR2 SVGAGI (reference sequence). The CDR3 consists of 15 residues. Trimming shortened V by 5 bases and J by 0 bases, and 11 bases separated the two germline ends. In DNA form, the CDR3 reads TGTGCCAGCAGTACCCGAGGGGCTAGCAATCAGCCCCAGCATTTT. This gives the protein CASSTRGASNQPQHF.

This chain joins TRBV7-8 and TRBJ1-1; 8 bases are shared with TRBD1. V shed 5 bases and J 11 bases; nucleotides not matched to a gene: 16. Germline CDR1 reads SGHVS; CDR2 reads FQNEAQ. The CDR3 is 15 residues long. This chain's CDR3 is CASSREGTGDRRAFF. In nucleotides, the CDR3 is TGTGCCAGCAGCCGAGAGGGGACAGGTGATAGAAGGGCTTTCTTT.

The genes are TRBV18 and TRBJ2-2; 9 bases are a match to TRBD1. The V segment lost 6 bases and the J segment 2 bases; nucleotides outside the gene matches: 1. The CDR3 runs to 14 residues. Looked up from germline, CDR1 is KGHSH and CDR2 is LQKENI. The CDR3 region has the DNA TGTGCCAGCTCGGGACAGGGCAACACCGGGGAGCTGTTTTTT. Translation: CASSGQGNTGELFF.

The rearrangement uses TRBV27 and TRBJ2-5; 10 positions agree with TRBD1. CDR1 is MNHEY and CDR2 is SMNVEV in the germline V gene (reference sequence). This CDR3 contains 15 residues. Trimming removed 4 bases from V and 9 bases from J; junction bases left unmatched: 11. The CDR3 nucleotides read TGTGCCAGCAGTTCGGGGACAGGGGCCTTTGGGGCCCAGTACTTC. Amino acids: CASSSGTGAFGAQYF.

The chain has TRBV6-2 or TRBV6-3 and TRBJ1-2; unclear D gene. From germline, CDR1 is MNHEY and CDR2 SVGEGT. The CDR3 is made up of 13 amino acids. V lost 5 bases, J lost 4 bases, and 11 bases lay in between. This CDR3 is CASSTEAGYGYTF. In nucleotides, the CDR3 is TGTGCCAGCAGTACGGAGGCCGGCTATGGCTACACCTTC.

This clone was counted a few times. V usage is TRBV4-3 and J usage is TRBJ1-4; TRBD1 might be the D (5 bases). V dropped 2 bases and J dropped 7 bases, with 11 bases sitting between them. The CDR3 is 14 amino acids. Germline V lookup: CDR1 LGHNA, CDR2 YSLEER. The CDR3 sequence is CASSQLGTGEKLFF. As DNA, the CDR3 is TGCGCCAGCAGCCAACTCGGGACGGGTGAAAAACTGTTTTTT.

V gene TRBV10-3 combines with J gene TRBJ1-2, with 11 bases matching TRBD1. Losses at the gene ends were 4 bases for V and 6 bases for J; bases not matched to a gene: 7. This CDR3 has 15 amino acids. Germline V gene data show CDR1 as ENHRY and CDR2 as SYGVKD. The CDR3 DNA reads as TGTGCCATCAGTGGGCCGGACAGGGGGCGAAATGGCTACACCTTC. As protein: CAISGPDRGRNGYTF.

This clone was counted once. The chain links TRBV4-1 to TRBJ2-1; D might be TRBD2 (6 bases). This CDR3 spans 14 amino acids. Germline loops: CDR1 MGHRA, CDR2 YSYEKL. V was pared by 1 base and J by 6 bases, with 10 bases between. The CDR3: CASSQVRLGNEQFF. The CDR3 nucleotides are TGCGCCAGCAGCCAAGTCAGACTAGGCAATGAGCAGTTCTTC.

This chain joins TRBV9 and TRBJ2-7; 7 bases agree with TRBD2. Germline V CDR1 and CDR2: SGDLS, YYNGEE. V lost 0 bases, J lost 2 bases, and 5 bases stayed unmatched. This CDR3 has 15 residues. CDR3: CASSVAPTSPYEQYF. The CDR3 DNA is TGTGCCAGCAGCGTAGCGCCGACTAGCCCCTACGAGCAGTACTTC. Full variable domain (missing parts from reference TRBV9 and TRBJ2-7): DSGVTQTPKHLITATGQRVTLRCSPRSGDLSVYWYQQSLDQGLQFLIQYYNGEERAKGNILERFSAQQFPDLHSELNLSSLELGDSALYFCASSVAPTSPYEQYFGPGTRLTVT.